This is a list of T cell receptor beta chains from one sample in a study of blood T cell repertoires in COVID-19. The assay was immunoSEQ multiplex PCR, and TCRdb's table has in-frame clones only and misses some. The data contain under 200,000 clones, roughly 90% of them seen just once; the ten biggest clones take up around 1.5%. Sequenced sample: peripheral blood. The source is a man between 18 and 35 years old with active or convalescent COVID-19. The CDR3 runs from the conserved cysteine through the conserved F or W. Fields, in order: clone size, V gene, CDR3 length, D gene, J gene, CDR3 protein, CDR3 DNA. A D gene is named only where the DNA matches it firmly. Part of the rows lack a size; the others show once, few, many or a class for expanded clones.

-	TRBV14	14	TRBD2	TRBJ2-1	CASSRTSSYNEQFF	TGTGCCAGCAGCCGGACTAGCTCCTACAATGAGCAGTTCTTC
-	TRBV19	14	TRBD1	TRBJ1-1	CASTPTGEATEAFF	TGTGCCAGTACCCCGACAGGGGAGGCCACTGAAGCTTTCTTT
-	TRBV9	15	-	TRBJ1-2	CASSTQQGANYGYTF	TGTGCCAGCAGCACTCAACAGGGAGCCAACTATGGCTACACCTTC
-	TRBV5-1	16	TRBD2	TRBJ2-1	CASRLEAAGGPDEQFF	TGCGCCAGCAGACTCGAGGCAGCGGGAGGGCCTGATGAGCAGTTCTTC
-	TRBV19	16	TRBD1	TRBJ1-4	CASSINPGQGGEKLFF	TGTGCCAGTAGTATTAATCCGGGACAGGGAGGTGAAAAACTGTTTTTT
-	TRBV11-3	15	-	TRBJ2-1	CASSDTGQPYNEQFF	TGTGCCAGCAGCGATACAGGCCAACCTTACAATGAGCAGTTCTTC
-	TRBV5-6	14	TRBD1	TRBJ1-2	CASSSRDRVLGYTF	TGTGCCAGCAGCTCCCGGGACAGGGTCCTTGGCTACACCTTC
-	TRBV5-6	16	TRBD2	TRBJ2-1	CASSWGPSGGNNEQFF	TGTGCCAGCAGCTGGGGCCCTAGCGGGGGGAACAATGAGCAGTTCTTC
-	TRBV30	16	-	TRBJ1-3	CAWSAHRVNEGNTIYF	TGTGCCTGGAGTGCCCACAGGGTAAATGAGGGAAACACCATATATTTT
-	TRBV2	11	-	TRBJ2-1	CASSESVYLFF	TGTGCCAGCAGTGAGTCGGTTTATCTGTTCTTC
-	TRBV24-1	16	TRBD1	TRBJ2-2	CATSDFGTGYAGELFF	TGTGCCACCAGTGATTTCGGGACAGGGTACGCCGGGGAGCTGTTTTTT
-	TRBV7-2	12	-	TRBJ2-7	CASSPNSYEQYF	TGTGCCAGCAGCCCCAACTCCTACGAGCAGTACTTC
-	TRBV3-1/TRBV3-2	14	-	TRBJ2-3	CASSQVQGADTQYF	TGTGCCAGCAGCCAAGTGCAGGGCGCAGATACGCAGTATTTT
-	TRBV19	13	-	TRBJ2-3	CASGGLLTDTQYF	TGTGCCAGTGGGGGACTTCTCACAGATACGCAGTATTTT
-	TRBV2	17	-	TRBJ1-4	CASSEVGGLSTNEKLFF	TGTGCCAGCAGTGAAGTCGGGGGGTTATCCACTAATGAAAAACTGTTTTTT
-	TRBV12-3/TRBV12-4	13	-	TRBJ1-2	CASSLVTLRGYTF	TGTGCCAGCAGTTTGGTTACTTTGCGTGGCTACACCTTC
-	TRBV18	16	-	TRBJ1-2	CASSPFPNSVRGGYTF	TGTGCCAGCTCACCATTCCCTAACTCGGTAAGAGGCGGCTACACCTTC
-	TRBV7-2	13	TRBD2	TRBJ2-1	CASSLSGGTEQFF	TGTGCCAGCAGCTTATCGGGGGGAACTGAGCAGTTCTTC
-	TRBV27	16	-	TRBJ2-2	CASSFRLTGYTGELFF	TGTGCCAGCAGTTTCCGGCTGACAGGCTACACCGGGGAGCTGTTTTTT
-	TRBV28	16	TRBD1	TRBJ1-2	CASSPPGTGGPYGYTF	TGTGCCAGCAGCCCCCCCGGGACAGGGGGCCCCTATGGCTACACCTTC
-	TRBV7-2	15	TRBD2	TRBJ2-3	CASSERSGRADTQYF	TGTGCCAGCAGCGAACGGAGCGGGAGGGCAGATACGCAGTATTTT
-	TRBV27	13	-	TRBJ2-3	CASRQDSGDTQYF	TGTGCCAGCAGACAAGACTCGGGGGATACGCAGTATTTT
few	TRBV20-1	14	-	TRBJ2-3	CSASTGGYTDTQYF	TGCAGTGCTAGTACGGGGGGCTACACAGATACGCAGTATTTT
-	TRBV30	13	-	TRBJ2-2	CAWDKTGTGELFF	TGTGCCTGGGACAAAACAGGCACCGGGGAGCTGTTTTTT
-	TRBV9	12	-	TRBJ1-2	CASSGHRESYTF	TGTGCCAGCAGCGGCCACAGGGAAAGCTACACCTTC